This T cell receptor beta chain was recovered during a study of shared clonotypes between healthy human individuals. In the study overall: Each donor's CD8 memory used one plate, CD8 naive two, each CD4 subset three.

In germline, CDR1 is MNHEY, CDR2 SMNVEV (reference sequence). This CDR3 has 12 residues. The V end lost 8 bases, the J end lost 1 base, and 6 bases lay between the germline ends. Details on this clone: Its cognate antigen is unknown.

Execution of the assay was at deep level. The table came from immunoSEQ multiplex PCR; TCRdb's copy has only in-frame clones and leaves some out. This sample has hundreds of thousands of clones, with about 92% found just once. Selected positively for CCR7 and CD45RO-negative, naive CD8 cells excluded terminally differentiated effector memory CD45RA+ cells. General study findings and limits: Donor scarcity curtailed the genetic and exposure-history diversity represented herein.

The TCR originated in a man in his thirties or forties in good health. Material for sequencing was naive CD8+ T cells sorted from blood. The V call is TRBV27, the J call TRBJ1-5; D is undetermined. The CDR3 bases are TGTGCCAGCGGTGTGAGCAATCAGCCCCAGCATTTT. Encoded protein: CASGVSNQPQHF.